This TCR beta chain was identified in a study of blood T cell repertoires in COVID-19. About the study: Collection of acute and convalescent COVID-19 samples took place in the United States, Italy and Spain. The analysed material was cDNA or gDNA that came from T cells, B-cell-depleted T cells, or PBMCs.

Trimming removed 5 bases at V and 1 base at J, with 14 bases between. The CDR3 extends over 16 amino acids. CDR1 is LNHDA and CDR2 is SQIVND in the germline V gene (reference sequence). This clone was recorded only once. This table comes from immunoSEQ multiplex PCR, and its TCRdb copy is limited to in-frame clones, with some not included. The sample holds 30,000 to 40,000 clones; around 89% are singletons and the top ten take about 25%. The rearrangement links TRBV19 to TRBJ2-2; D gene uncertain. The TCR was taken from a man in his 60s with active or convalescent COVID-19. The sample taken for sequencing was peripheral blood. The CDR3: CASSSSATWNTGELFF. CDR3 bases: TGTGCCAGTAGTTCCTCAGCGACTTGGAACACCGGGGAGCTGTTTTTT.